Below, 23 T cell receptor beta chains from the same sample are listed, as sequenced in a study of shared clonotypes between healthy human individuals. Data came from immunoSEQ multiplex PCR; TCRdb stores just in-frame clones and leaves some out. In the table there are approximately 1.1 million clones, more than 75% of which are singletons. Sequencing input: memory CD4+ T cells from PBMCs. Subset meaning: CD45RA-negative fraction. The receptors were gathered from a man aged 18 to 30 in good health. Some clones in this sample may be carry-over from other donors' samples.

The gene calls are TRBV7-2 and TRBJ2-5; 8 bases agree with TRBD1. Trimming at V came to 5 bases and at J to 2 bases, leaving 4 bases not matched to a gene. This CDR3 is built from 14 residues. Per the germline V gene, CDR1 is SGHTA and CDR2 is FQGNSA. CDR3 nucleotide sequence: TGTGCCAGCAGCGGGAACAGGGGGCAAGAGACCCAGTACTTC. The encoded protein is CASSGNRGQETQYF.

This clone showed up just once. This sequence joins TRBV29-1 and TRBJ2-7, with TRBD1 matching over 9 bases. The CDR3 is 14 amino acids. CDR1 and CDR2 from the germline V gene are SQVTM and ANQGSEA. Germline trimming cut 4 bases from V and 3 bases from J; bases unmatched to any gene: 7. The CDR3 loop reads CSVARDRVNYEQYF. CDR3 nucleotides: TGCAGCGTTGCCAGGGACAGGGTCAACTACGAGCAGTACTTC.

V and J are TRBV5-1 and TRBJ2-7; 7 bases are shared with TRBD2. The CDR3 consists of 14 residues. The germline V gene encodes CDR1 SGHRS and CDR2 YFSETQ. The trim removed 0 bases at V and 9 bases at J, leaving 9 bases unmatched. The CDR3 DNA sequence: TGCGCCAGCAGCTTGGGAAGTGCGGGGGATGTGCAGTACTTC. Its protein is CASSLGSAGDVQYF.

The CDR3 coding sequence is TGTGCCAGCAGTTCGAGACAGGTACCCTACGAGCAGTACTTC. Its protein is CASSSRQVPYEQYF. The chain employs TRBV28 and TRBJ2-7, with TRBD1 as a possible D gene (6 bases). The CDR3 is 14 residues long. The V gene's germline CDR1 is MDHEN and CDR2 SYDVKM. V was pared by 4 bases and J by 2 bases, with 12 bases between.

The V and J genes are TRBV19 and TRBJ1-2, with TRBD1 as a possible D gene (6 bases). Trimming removed 10 bases from V and 0 bases from J, with 18 bases in between. The CDR3 runs to 15 residues. Germline V CDR1 and CDR2: LNHDA, SQIVND (reference sequence). The CDR3 sequence: CATSPQGPTNYGYTF. The DNA for the CDR3 is TGTGCCACTAGCCCACAGGGTCCTACTAACTATGGCTACACCTTC.

The CDR3 protein is CASSQESGGRGSYTF. As DNA, the CDR3 is TGCGCCAGCAGCCAAGAATCAGGCGGCCGGGGAAGCTACACCTTC. This sequence joins TRBV4-1 and TRBJ1-2; no firm D call. The CDR3 loop spans 15 amino acids. V gave up 0 bases and J gave up 9 bases, with 17 bases separating them. The germline V gene has CDR1 MGHRA and CDR2 YSYEKL.

The chain employs TRBV9 and TRBJ2-1; 7 positions match TRBD2. The CDR3 extends over 15 amino acids. Germline V CDR1 and CDR2: SGDLS, YYNGEE. Trimming cost V 4 bases and J 0 bases; bases outside gene matches: 4. The CDR3 DNA follows: TGTGCCAGCAGCCTTGGGGGGGACTCCTACAATGAGCAGTTCTTC. It codes for CASSLGGDSYNEQFF.

This clone was picked up many times. V is TRBV19 and J is TRBJ2-7; tentative D call: TRBD2 (6 bases). Germline loops: CDR1 LNHDA, CDR2 SQIVND (reference sequence). The CDR3 covers 13 residues. The V end lost 4 bases, the J end lost 5 bases, and 12 bases lay between the germline ends. The CDR3: CASSTRGTDEQYF. For the CDR3, the DNA is TGTGCCAGTAGTACCCGGGGGACGGACGAGCAGTACTTC.

This chain joins TRBV5-1 and TRBJ1-5; TRBD1 aligns across 7 bases. The ends lost 3 bases at V and 7 bases at J; junction bases unmatched: 7. Germline-derived CDR1 and CDR2 are SGHRS and YFSETQ. The CDR3 is 14 amino acids. CDR3 sequence: CASSYGTENQPQHF. CDR3 coding DNA: TGCGCCAGCAGCTATGGGACAGAGAACCAGCCCCAGCATTTT. Based on the CDR3 plus reference TRBV5-1 and TRBJ1-5, the full variable domain is KAGVTQTPRYLIKTRGQQVTLSCSPISGHRSVSWYQQTPGQGLQFLFEYFSETQRNKGNFPGRFSGRQFSNSRSEMNVSTLELGDSALYLCASSYGTENQPQHFGDGTRLSIL.

This clone was counted once. This chain connects TRBV27 to TRBJ2-7, with D perhaps assigned TRBD1 or TRBD2 (5 bases each). The CDR3 has 14 residues. The V end lost 0 bases, the J end lost 4 bases, and 10 bases lay between the germline ends. Germline lookup yields CDR1 MNHEY and CDR2 SMNVEV (reference sequence). The CDR3 DNA reads TGTGCCAGCAGTTTATCGATTGGGGGATACGAGCAGTACTTC. Translated: CASSLSIGGYEQYF.

The chain employs TRBV29-1 and TRBJ1-1; D might be TRBD1 (5 bases). V was shortened by 5 bases and J by 1 base, with 14 bases between the two germline ends. This CDR3 is built from 14 residues. Germline V CDR1 and CDR2: SQVTM, ANQGSEA. Here the CDR3 reads CSVPTNRRNTEAFF. For the CDR3, the DNA is TGCAGCGTTCCAACCAACAGGCGGAACACTGAAGCTTTCTTT.

This chain joins TRBV28 and TRBJ1-2; D unclear. CDR1 is MDHEN and CDR2 is SYDVKM in the germline V gene. Trimming shortened V by 8 bases and J by 7 bases, and 20 bases separated the two germline ends. This CDR3 region has 14 residues. The CDR3 reads CASGMGGRRGGYTF. The CDR3 coding sequence is TGTGCCAGCGGAATGGGTGGGCGGAGAGGTGGCTACACCTTC.

This clone was found many times. Other DNA sequences in this specimen translate into the identical CDR3. The chain is built from TRBV5-1 and TRBJ2-7, with 11 bases fitting TRBD2. There are 14 residues in the CDR3. The germline V gene has CDR1 SGHRS and CDR2 YFSETQ. V gave up 4 bases and J gave up 3 bases; unmatched junction bases: 3. In DNA form, the CDR3 reads TGCGCCAGCAGCCCCGGGACTAGCGGCTACGAGCAGTACTTC. Residues: CASSPGTSGYEQYF.

Details on this clone: This clone may be a read error of a much larger clone one base away. Other nucleotide sequences from this sample produce the same CDR3. This rearrangement joins TRBV28 to TRBJ1-5; D remains unclear. The CDR3 is 12 residues long. The V end was cut by 6 bases, the J end by 1 base, with 4 bases between. Germline CDR1 is MDHEN and CDR2 is SYDVKM. The CDR3 coding sequence is TGTGCCAGCAGCCCAAGCAATCAGCCCCAGCATTTT. Protein sequence: CASSPSNQPQHF.

This clone was found a few times. The chain employs TRBV6-5 and TRBJ1-1; 12 nucleotides align to TRBD1. Germline CDR1 is MNHEY and CDR2 is SVGAGI. The CDR3 runs 14 residues. Trimming at V came to 6 bases and at J to 8 bases, leaving 7 bases not matched to a gene. The CDR3: CASRKGQGAAEAFF. The DNA for the CDR3 is TGTGCCAGCAGGAAGGGACAGGGGGCGGCGGAAGCTTTCTTT.

The rearrangement uses TRBV28 and TRBJ2-2; D gene ambiguous. The CDR3 is 15 residues long. Germline lookup yields CDR1 MDHEN and CDR2 SYDVKM. V lost 6 bases and J 4 bases, leaving 15 bases between the germline ends. Here the CDR3 reads CASSLVGKGTGELFF. The CDR3 DNA follows: TGTGCCAGCAGCCTTGTGGGGAAGGGCACCGGGGAGCTGTTTTTT.

V usage is TRBV18 and J usage is TRBJ2-2; D is uncertain. The CDR3 has 13 residues. Germline lookup yields CDR1 KGHSH and CDR2 LQKENI. Trimming left V 4 bases short and J 0 bases short, with 3 bases between. The CDR3 is CASSLANTGELFF. In nucleotides, the CDR3 is TGTGCCAGCTCACTCGCGAACACCGGGGAGCTGTTTTTT.

A word on this clone: The sample carries other DNA sequences with the same CDR3. The chain recombines TRBV7-2 with TRBJ2-3; tentatively, D is TRBD2 (5 bases). The CDR3 totals 12 residues. Trimming shortened V by 5 bases and J by 5 bases, and 8 bases separated the two germline ends. Germline assignment: CDR1 SGHTA and CDR2 FQGNSA. CDR3 amino acids: CASSLTRDTQYF. In DNA, the CDR3 is TGTGCCAGCAGCCTAACTAGAGATACGCAGTATTTT.

The chain joins TRBV5-3 to TRBJ2-7, with D possibly being TRBD2 (6 bases). TRBV5-3 is labeled an ORF, and its function is uncertain. The V gene lost 2 bases and the J gene lost 2 bases, with 20 bases spanning the gap. The CDR3 consists of 17 residues. The CDR3 reads CARSFRAWLARPYEQYF. The CDR3 DNA follows: TGTGCCAGAAGCTTTCGGGCTTGGCTAGCGAGACCCTACGAGCAGTACTTC.

The V gene is TRBV5-1, the J gene TRBJ2-1; D possibly corresponds to TRBD1 (5 bases). The ends were cut back, 1 base at V and 0 bases at J, with 14 bases in the middle. Per the germline V gene, CDR1 is SGHRS and CDR2 is YFSETQ. The CDR3 totals 17 residues. DNA of the CDR3: TGCGCCAGCAGCTTGTCTCCAGGGTTAGGCTCCTACAATGAGCAGTTCTTC. This gives the protein CASSLSPGLGSYNEQFF. The entire variable domain, with the rest obtained from reference TRBV5-1 and TRBJ2-1, is as follows: KAGVTQTPRYLIKTRGQQVTLSCSPISGHRSVSWYQQTPGQGLQFLFEYFSETQRNKGNFPGRFSGRQFSNSRSEMNVSTLELGDSALYLCASSLSPGLGSYNEQFFGPGTRLTVL.

The rearrangement uses TRBV7-8 and TRBJ2-7; D not resolved. Trimming cost V 1 base and J 5 bases, with 12 bases left between them. Germline loops: CDR1 SGHVS, CDR2 FQNEAQ. This CDR3 comprises 14 residues. CDR3 sequence (DNA): TGTGCCAGCAGCTTAGACCGACGGGTTAACGAGCAGTACTTC. Encoded protein: CASSLDRRVNEQYF. Full variable domain (outside the CDR3, taken from reference TRBV7-8 and TRBJ2-7): GAGVSQSPRYKVAKRGQDVALRCDPISGHVSLFWYQQALGQGPEFLTYFQNEAQLDKSGLPSDRFFAERPEGSVSTLKIQRTQQEDSAVYLCASSLDRRVNEQYFGPGTRLTVT.

J is TRBJ2-5 and V is TRBV9, with no clear D. Looked up from germline, CDR1 is SGDLS and CDR2 is YYNGEE. Trimming removed 10 bases from V and 5 bases from J, with 12 bases in between. This CDR3 region has 11 residues. DNA for the CDR3: TGTGCCTCCGGGCCTCGGGAGACCCAGTACTTC. Its protein product is CASGPRETQYF.

The chain recombines TRBV19 with TRBJ1-5; D uncertain. This CDR3 spans 15 amino acids. Germline V gives CDR1 LNHDA, CDR2 SQIVND (reference sequence). The V and J ends lost 11 bases and 0 bases respectively, with 17 bases between them. CDR3: CAPNPGEDSNQPQHF. CDR3 DNA: TGTGCCCCAAACCCTGGGGAGGATAGCAATCAGCCCCAGCATTTT.